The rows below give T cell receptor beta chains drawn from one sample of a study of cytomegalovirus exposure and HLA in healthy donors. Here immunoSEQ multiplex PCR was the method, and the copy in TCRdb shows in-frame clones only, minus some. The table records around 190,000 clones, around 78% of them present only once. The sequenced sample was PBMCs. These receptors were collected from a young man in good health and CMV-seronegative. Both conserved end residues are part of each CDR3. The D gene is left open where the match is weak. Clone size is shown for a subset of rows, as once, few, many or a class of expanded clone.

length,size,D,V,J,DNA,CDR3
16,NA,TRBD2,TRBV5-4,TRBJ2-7,TGTGCCAGCAGTTCCGGGACTAGCGGGAGATCCTACGAGCAGTACTTC,CASSSGTSGRSYEQYF
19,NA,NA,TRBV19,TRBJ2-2,TGTGCCAGTAGTATTGGGGCCGCTCTTCTTGGGATTAACACCGGGGAGCTGTTTTTT,CASSIGAALLGINTGELFF
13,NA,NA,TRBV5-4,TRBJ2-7,TGTGCCAGCAGCGTAGGACAGTCCTACGAGCAGTACTTC,CASSVGQSYEQYF
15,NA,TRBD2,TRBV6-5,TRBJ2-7,TGTGCCAGCAGTTGGACTAGCGGGAGCTCCTACGAGCAGTACTTC,CASSWTSGSSYEQYF
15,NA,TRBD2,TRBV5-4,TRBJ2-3,TGTGCCAGCAGCTTGAGGGAGGGATGGGAAGATACGCAGTATTTT,CASSLREGWEDTQYF
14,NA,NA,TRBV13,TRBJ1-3,TGTGCCAGCAGCTTGCCGGGCTCTGGAAACACCATATATTTT,CASSLPGSGNTIYF
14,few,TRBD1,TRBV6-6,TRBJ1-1,TGTGCCAGCAGCATGGACAGGGCGGCAACTGAAGCTTTCTTT,CASSMDRAATEAFF
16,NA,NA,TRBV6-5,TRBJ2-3,TGTGCCAGCAGTTACGGGGGGACAGCAAGAGCAGATACGCAGTATTTT,CASSYGGTARADTQYF
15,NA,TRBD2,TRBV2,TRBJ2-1,TGTGCCAGCAGGCCCGGGACTAGCGGGAGCTATGAGCAGTTCTTC,CASRPGTSGSYEQFF
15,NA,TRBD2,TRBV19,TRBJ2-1,TGTGCCAGTAGTATAGTTCCTAGCGGATACAATGAGCAGTTCTTC,CASSIVPSGYNEQFF
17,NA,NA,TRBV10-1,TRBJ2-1,TGCGCCAGCAGTGACCGAGGGGGGGCAGGACCATACAATGAGCAGTTCTTC,CASSDRGGAGPYNEQFF
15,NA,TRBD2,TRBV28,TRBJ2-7,TGTGCCAGCAGTTTATTTAGCGGGCTCTCCTACGAGCAGTACTTC,CASSLFSGLSYEQYF
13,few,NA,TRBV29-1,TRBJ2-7,TGCAGCGTTGTTGGGGGAGGAGGTTACGAGCAGTACTTC,CSVVGGGGYEQYF
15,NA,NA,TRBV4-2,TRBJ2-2,TGTGCCAGCAGCCAAGATCGATTTGGAGGCGGGGAGCTGTTTTTT,CASSQDRFGGGELFF
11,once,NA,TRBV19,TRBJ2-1,TGTGCCAGCGGGGGCTACAATGAGCAGTTCTTC,CASGGYNEQFF
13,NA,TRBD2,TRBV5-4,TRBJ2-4,TGTGCCAGCAGTGTGACTAGCGGGAGGGCCTTGTACTTC,CASSVTSGRALYF
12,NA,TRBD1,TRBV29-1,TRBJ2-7,TGCAGCGCCGGCAGGGGGTCGTGGGAGCAGTACTTC,CSAGRGSWEQYF
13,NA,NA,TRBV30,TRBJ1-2,TGTGCCTGGAGTCCCTTAACAGGGTATGGCTACACCTTC,CAWSPLTGYGYTF
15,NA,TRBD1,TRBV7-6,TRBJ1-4,TGTGCCAGCAGCCAGTCGACAGGGTTGAACGAAAAACTGTTTTTT,CASSQSTGLNEKLFF
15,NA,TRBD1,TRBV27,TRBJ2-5,TGTGCCAGCAGTTTAATGTCGCAGGGGGCAGGAACCCAGTACTTC,CASSLMSQGAGTQYF
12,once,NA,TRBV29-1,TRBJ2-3,TGCAGCGTTGAAGATCTTCCAGATACGCAGTATTTT,CSVEDLPDTQYF
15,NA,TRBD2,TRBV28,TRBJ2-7,TGTGCCAGCAGTTTACCTAGCGGGAGGAGATACGAGCAGTACTTC,CASSLPSGRRYEQYF
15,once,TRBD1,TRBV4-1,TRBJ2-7,TGCGCCAGCAGCCAGACAGCGACAGGGGCCTACGAGCAGTACTTC,CASSQTATGAYEQYF
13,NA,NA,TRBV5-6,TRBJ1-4,TGTGCCAGCAGCTTGGGCAGGGCTGAAAAACTGTTTTTT,CASSLGRAEKLFF
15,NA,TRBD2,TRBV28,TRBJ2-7,TGTGCCAGCAGTCAAATCCGCGGGGGGATCTACGAGCAGTACTTC,CASSQIRGGIYEQYF
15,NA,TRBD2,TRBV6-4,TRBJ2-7,TGTGCCAGCAGCCCGACTAGCGGGAGTTCCTACGAGCAGTACTTC,CASSPTSGSSYEQYF
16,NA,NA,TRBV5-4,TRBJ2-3,TGTGCCAGCAGCTTGTTGGGGGGAGGAAGGACAGATACGCAGTATTTT,CASSLLGGGRTDTQYF
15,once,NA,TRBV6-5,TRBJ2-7,TGTGCCAGCGGAAGGGCTCGATTTGAGGGCGACGAGCAGTACTTC,CASGRARFEGDEQYF
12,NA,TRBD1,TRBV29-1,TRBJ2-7,TGCAGCGTGGGGGACAGCTCCTACGAGCAGTACTTC,CSVGDSSYEQYF
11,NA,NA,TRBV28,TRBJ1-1,TGTGCCATCGGTACGAGGTTAAAAGCTTTCTTT,CAIGTRLKAFF
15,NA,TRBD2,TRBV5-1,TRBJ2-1,TGCGCCAGCAGCTTACTAGCGGACCTCTACAATGAGCAGTTCTTC,CASSLLADLYNEQFF
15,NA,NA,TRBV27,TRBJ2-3,TGTGCCAGCAGTTTTACGGAGGCTAGCACAGATACGCAGTATTTT,CASSFTEASTDTQYF
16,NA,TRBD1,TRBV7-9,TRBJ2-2,TGTGCCAGCAACAATCCGGGACAGGGTATGACCGGGGAGCTGTTTTTT,CASNNPGQGMTGELFF
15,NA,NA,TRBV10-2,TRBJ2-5,TGCGCCAGCAGCCTACCCGGGAGCAGCCCGGGGACCCAGTACTTC,CASSLPGSSPGTQYF
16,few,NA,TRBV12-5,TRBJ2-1,TGTGCTAGTGGTTTGGTACTAGGGCCAAGAAACAATGAGCAGTTCTTC,CASGLVLGPRNNEQFF
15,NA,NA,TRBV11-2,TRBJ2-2,TGTGCCAGCAGCTCCTTCGTTGGGAGCACCGGGGAGCTGTTTTTT,CASSSFVGSTGELFF
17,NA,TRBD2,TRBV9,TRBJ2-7,TGTGCCAGCAGCGTAGACCCATGGACGGGAGGGCCTTACGAGCAGTACTTC,CASSVDPWTGGPYEQYF
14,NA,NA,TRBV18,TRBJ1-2,TGTGCCAGCTCACTAGCTGGGGGGGCGAATGGCTACACCTTC,CASSLAGGANGYTF
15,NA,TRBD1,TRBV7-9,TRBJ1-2,TGTGCCAGCAGCACACAGGGGTTAGGAAACTATGGCTACACCTTC,CASSTQGLGNYGYTF
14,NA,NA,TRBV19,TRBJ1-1,TGTGCCAGTAACGCCGGACAGCTGAACACTGAAGCTTTCTTT,CASNAGQLNTEAFF
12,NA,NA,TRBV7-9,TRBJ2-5,TGTTCCAGCAGCCAAGGCGGAGAGACCCAGTACTTC,CSSSQGGETQYF
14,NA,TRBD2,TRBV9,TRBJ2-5,TGTGCCAGCAGCGTAGGAAACGGGAGGGAGACCCAGTACTTC,CASSVGNGRETQYF
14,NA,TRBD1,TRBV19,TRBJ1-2,TGTGCCAGTAGTAGGGCCCCGGGACAGTTCGGCTACACCTTC,CASSRAPGQFGYTF
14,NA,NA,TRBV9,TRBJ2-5,TGTGCCAGCAGCGTAGCAGGGGACGGTGGGACCCAGTACTTC,CASSVAGDGGTQYF
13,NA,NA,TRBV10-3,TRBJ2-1,TGTGCCATCAGTGAGCCAGGGCGAAATGAGCAGTTCTTC,CAISEPGRNEQFF
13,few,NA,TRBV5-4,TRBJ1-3,TGTGCCAGCAGCTTGCCCAGGGGAAACACCATATATTTT,CASSLPRGNTIYF
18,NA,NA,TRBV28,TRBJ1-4,TGTGCCAGCAGTTTAATCCTGGAGGGGGGGGCGACTAATGAAAAACTGTTTTTT,CASSLILEGGATNEKLFF